Each of the 13 T cell receptor beta chains below was sequenced from the same sample in a study of neurological immune-mediated disorders (dated by TCRdb to between 2018 and 2021). Libraries were prepared through 5' RACE. The reads were generated on an Illumina HiSeq 2500. Clones were called with MiXCR by TCRdb after fastp trimmed the public reads at Q25, and only in-frame beta chains were retained. Every entry covers one CDR3 protein and lists the most common genes and DNA from its rows. The sample includes tens of thousands of distinct CDR3 sequences, with around 2.6% observed a single time. The ten largest account for about 1% of the sample. The sample consisted of PBMCs. These TCRs come from a woman in her 30s with multiple sclerosis.

There are many counts of this clonotype. The rearrangement joins TRBV20-1 to TRBJ1-1, with D unclear. The V end was cut by 2 bases, the J end by 7 bases, with 8 bases between. The CDR3 extends over 11 amino acids. Germline assignment: CDR1 DFQATT and CDR2 SNEGSKA (reference sequence). The chain's CDR3 is CSARSGFEAFF. The CDR3 DNA follows: TGCAGTGCTAGATCCGGGTTTGAAGCTTTCTTT.

The sample holds many counts of this clonotype. The rearrangement joins TRBV7-2 to TRBJ2-5; D remains ambiguous. CDR1 is SGHTA, CDR2 FQGNSA, per germline. Trimming shortened V by 3 bases and J by 6 bases, and 17 bases separated the two germline ends. The CDR3 is 15 amino acids. The CDR3 here is CASSFLSSEAKTQYF. DNA for the CDR3: TGTGCCAGCAGCTTTTTGTCCAGCGAGGCAAAGACCCAGTACTTC.

This clonotype was observed many times. Germline and junction disagree at one end, which may indicate a read error. The chain couples TRBV7-2 to TRBJ2-7; 10 bases match TRBD2. CDR3 length equals 12 residues. Germline V gene lookup returns CDR1 SGHTA and CDR2 FQGNSA. The DNA for the CDR3 is TGTGCCAGCAGCGGAGCGGGAGGGCCCAAGAACTTC. This sequence encodes CASSGAGGPKNF.

This clonotype was recorded many times. J is TRBJ2-7 and V is TRBV29-1, with 11 bases that match TRBD2. The CDR3 runs 14 residues. The J segment lost 4 bases and the V segment lost 5 bases, leaving 7 bases of the junction unmatched. Germline assignment: CDR1 SQVTM and CDR2 ANQGSEA. The CDR3 region has the DNA TGCAGCGTTAGACTAGCGGGAACTCTATACGAGCAGTACTTC. Translated: CSVRLAGTLYEQYF.

This clonotype has a count of ten or more. The chain employs TRBV7-2 and TRBJ2-2; D is unresolved. Trimming removed 4 bases at V and 1 base at J, with 10 bases between. This CDR3 comprises 15 residues. The germline CDR1 and CDR2 sequences are SGHTA and FQGNSA. CDR3 DNA sequence: TGTGCCAGCAGCTCCCGATTAGGGAACACCGGGGAGCTGTTTTTT. Residues: CASSSRLGNTGELFF.

This clonotype was counted at least ten times. The V gene is TRBV12-3 or TRBV12-4, the J gene TRBJ2-2, with D maybe TRBD1 (6 bases). CDR3 size: 15 residues. V dropped 5 bases and J dropped 2 bases, with 12 bases sitting between them. The CDR3 spells CASSRQGGNTGELFF. For the CDR3, the DNA is TGTGCCAGCAGTCGCCAAGGGGGAAACACCGGGGAGCTGTTTTTT.

There are many counts of this clonotype. The chain combines TRBV29-1 with TRBJ2-5; TRBD2 might be the D (5 bases). The germline V gene has CDR1 SQVTM and CDR2 ANQGSEA. CDR3 length: 13 amino acids. The CDR3 spells CSVSGTLQETQYF. The CDR3 DNA sequence: TGCAGTGTAAGCGGAACCCTTCAAGAGACCCAGTACTTC. Full variable domain (outside the CDR3, taken from reference TRBV29-1 and TRBJ2-5): SAVISQKPSRDICQRGTSLTIQCQVDSQVTMMFWYRQQPGQSLTLIATANQGSEATYESGFVIDKFPISRPNLTFSTLTVSNMSPEDSSIYLCSVSGTLQETQYFGPGTRLLVL.

To note about this clonotype: A much bigger clone sits one base away, suggesting this may be a read error. The chain has TRBV20-1 and TRBJ1-4; tentative D call: TRBD1 (5 bases). There are 12 residues in the CDR3. Germline assignment: CDR1 DFQATT and CDR2 SNEGSKA (reference sequence). V was shortened by 7 bases and J by 12 bases, with 18 bases between the two germline ends. The CDR3 reads CSDRVYGRELFF. The CDR3, as DNA: TGCAGTGATAGGGTATACGGCAGGGAACTGTTTTTT.

This clonotype has ten or more counts. The chain is built from TRBV6-1 and TRBJ2-5, with D maybe TRBD2 (5 bases). V gave up 7 bases and J gave up 7 bases, with 19 bases separating them. The CDR3 covers 14 residues. Germline assignment: CDR1 MNHNS and CDR2 SASEGT. The chain's CDR3 is CASTPSSTRGTQYF. As DNA, the CDR3 is TGTGCCAGCACCCCGAGCTCAACCCGGGGGACCCAGTACTTC.

Many counts were recorded for this clonotype. The chain couples TRBV2 to TRBJ2-7, with D uncertain. The CDR3 totals 13 residues. Deletions cut 10 bases from V and 6 bases from J, with 19 bases between. Germline assignment: CDR1 SNHLY and CDR2 FYNNEI. The CDR3: CANTRSTGGEQYF. For the CDR3, the DNA is TGTGCCAATACACGGAGTACCGGCGGCGAGCAGTACTTC.

This clonotype was observed many times. The V call is TRBV10-3, the J call TRBJ2-7; D not certain. V was trimmed by 2 bases and J by 4 bases, leaving 3 bases between them. Germline V gene data show CDR1 as ENHRY and CDR2 as SYGVKD. This CDR3 region has 11 residues. The CDR3 nucleotides read TGTGCCATCAGTGAGGAGTACGAGCAGTACTTC. It specifies CAISEEYEQYF.

Regarding this clonotype: With a much larger clone just one base away, this may be a read error. The rearrangement joins TRBV5-6 to TRBJ1-1, with a tentative D call TRBD1 (5 bases). This CDR3 contains 15 residues. The germline V gene encodes CDR1 SGHDT and CDR2 YYEEEE. Trimming took 5 bases from V and 3 from J, leaving 17 bases between them. The DNA of the CDR3 is TGTGCCAGCAGTCACGCGTCGGGGCCCGACACTGAAGCTTTCTTT. Encoded protein: CASSHASGPDTEAFF. The full variable domain, rest sourced from reference TRBV5-6 and TRBJ1-1, is DAGVTQSPTHLIKTRGQQVTLRCSPKSGHDTVSWYQQALGQGPQFIFQYYEEEERQRGNFPDRFSGHQFPNYSSELNVNALLLGDSALYLCASSHASGPDTEAFFGQGTRLTVV.

This clonotype was recorded at least ten times. The CDR3 is CASSLMGVGTDTQYF. The CDR3 DNA follows: TGTGCCAGCAGCTTAATGGGAGTCGGTACAGATACGCAGTATTTT. The chain recombines TRBV11-1 with TRBJ2-3, with D perhaps matching TRBD2 (5 bases). Deletions cut 2 bases from V and 3 bases from J, with 12 bases between. CDR3 length equals 15 residues. CDR1 is SGHAT, CDR2 FQDESV, per germline (reference sequence). Filled out from reference TRBV11-1 and TRBJ2-3, the complete variable domain reads EAEVAQSPRYKITEKSQAVAFWCDPISGHATLYWYRQILGQGPELLVQFQDESVVDDSQLPKDRFSAERLKGVDSTLKIQPAELGDSAMYLCASSLMGVGTDTQYFGPGTRLTVL.